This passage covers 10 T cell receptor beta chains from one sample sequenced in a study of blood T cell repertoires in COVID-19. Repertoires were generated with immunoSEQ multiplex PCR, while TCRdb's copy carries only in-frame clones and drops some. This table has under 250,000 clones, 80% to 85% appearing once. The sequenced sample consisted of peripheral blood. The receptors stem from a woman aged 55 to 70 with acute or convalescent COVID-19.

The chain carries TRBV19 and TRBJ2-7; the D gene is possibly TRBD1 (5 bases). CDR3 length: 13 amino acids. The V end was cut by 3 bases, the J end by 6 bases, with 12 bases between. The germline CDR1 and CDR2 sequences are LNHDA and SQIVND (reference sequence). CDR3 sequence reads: CASSISQGREQYF. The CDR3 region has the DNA TGTGCCAGTAGTATTAGTCAGGGCCGCGAGCAGTACTTC.

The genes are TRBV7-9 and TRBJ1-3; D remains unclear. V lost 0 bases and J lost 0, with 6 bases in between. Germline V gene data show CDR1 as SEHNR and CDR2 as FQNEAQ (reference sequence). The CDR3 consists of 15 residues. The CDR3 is CASSLAGHSGNTIYF. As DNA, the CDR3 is TGTGCCAGCAGCTTAGCGGGCCACTCTGGAAACACCATATATTTT.

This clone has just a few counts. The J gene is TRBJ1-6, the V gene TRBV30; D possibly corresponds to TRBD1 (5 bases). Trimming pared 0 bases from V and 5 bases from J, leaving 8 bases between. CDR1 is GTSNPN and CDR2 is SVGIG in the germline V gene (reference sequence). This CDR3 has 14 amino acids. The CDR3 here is CAWSVTVDNSPLHF. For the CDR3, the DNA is TGTGCCTGGAGTGTGACAGTCGATAATTCACCCCTCCACTTT.

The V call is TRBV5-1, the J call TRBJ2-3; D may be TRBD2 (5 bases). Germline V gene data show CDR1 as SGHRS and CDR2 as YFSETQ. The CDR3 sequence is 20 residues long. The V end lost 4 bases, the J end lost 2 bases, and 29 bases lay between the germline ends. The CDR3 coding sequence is TGCGCCAGCAGCCCCGGGATATGGGTAGACGGCGCTTCCCACACAGATACGCAGTATTTT. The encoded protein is CASSPGIWVDGASHTDTQYF. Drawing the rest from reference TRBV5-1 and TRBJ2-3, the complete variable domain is KAGVTQTPRYLIKTRGQQVTLSCSPISGHRSVSWYQQTPGQGLQFLFEYFSETQRNKGNFPGRFSGRQFSNSRSEMNVSTLELGDSALYLCASSPGIWVDGASHTDTQYFGPGTRLTVL.

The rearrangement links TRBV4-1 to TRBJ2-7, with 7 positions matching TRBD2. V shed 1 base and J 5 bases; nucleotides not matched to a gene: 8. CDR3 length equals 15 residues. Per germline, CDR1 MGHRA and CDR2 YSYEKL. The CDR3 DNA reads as TGCGCCAGCAGCCAAGTCGGCGGGGGAGTCGACGAGCAGTACTTC. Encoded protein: CASSQVGGGVDEQYF.

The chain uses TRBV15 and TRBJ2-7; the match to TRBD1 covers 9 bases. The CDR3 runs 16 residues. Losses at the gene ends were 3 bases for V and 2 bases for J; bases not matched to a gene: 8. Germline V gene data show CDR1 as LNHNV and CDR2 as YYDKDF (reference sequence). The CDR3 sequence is CATSSPRTGVPYEQYF. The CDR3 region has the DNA TGTGCCACCAGCAGTCCCCGGACAGGGGTCCCCTACGAGCAGTACTTC.

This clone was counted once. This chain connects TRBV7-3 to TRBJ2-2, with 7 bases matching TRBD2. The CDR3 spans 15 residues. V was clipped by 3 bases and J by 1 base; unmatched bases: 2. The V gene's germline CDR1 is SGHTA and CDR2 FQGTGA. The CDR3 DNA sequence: TGTGCCAGCAGCTTGGTAGCGGGGAACACCGGGGAGCTGTTTTTT. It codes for CASSLVAGNTGELFF.

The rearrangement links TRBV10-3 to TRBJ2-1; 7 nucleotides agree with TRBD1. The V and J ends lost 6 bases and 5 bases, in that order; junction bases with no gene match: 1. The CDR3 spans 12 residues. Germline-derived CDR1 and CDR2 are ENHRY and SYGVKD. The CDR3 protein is CAIRGTDNEQFF. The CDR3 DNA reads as TGTGCCATCAGGGGGACAGACAATGAGCAGTTCTTC.

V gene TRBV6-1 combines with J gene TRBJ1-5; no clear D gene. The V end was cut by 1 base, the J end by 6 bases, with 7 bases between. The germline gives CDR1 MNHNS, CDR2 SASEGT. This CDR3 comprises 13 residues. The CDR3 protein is CASSEVGSQPQHF. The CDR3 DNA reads TGTGCCAGCAGTGAAGTTGGTAGTCAGCCCCAGCATTTT.

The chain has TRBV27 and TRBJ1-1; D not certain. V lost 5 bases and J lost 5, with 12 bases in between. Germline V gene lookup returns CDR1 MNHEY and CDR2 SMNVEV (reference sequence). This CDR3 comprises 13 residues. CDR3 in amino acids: CASSRQGGTEAFF. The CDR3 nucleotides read TGTGCCAGCAGTCGTCAAGGCGGGACTGAAGCTTTCTTT.